The 18 T cell receptor beta chains in this list originate from one sample, sequenced in a study of spatial heterogeneity in lung cancer. Overall study findings and caveats: Counts of expanded intratumoral alpha and beta TCRs tracked tumor mutation counts.

No antigen is known for these receptors. TCRdb re-derived calls from the 5' RACE reads in MiXCR, one entry per CDR3 protein. The sample records around 1,300 distinct CDR3 sequences, about an eighth being singletons. Time point specified: sample taken at primary tumor resection. Sample: lung tumor tissue, taken at surgery. Source of these receptors: a female donor with early-stage non-small cell lung cancer.

This clonotype ranks as medium-sized (0.01 to 0.1%). The CDR3 reads CASRITGGIGELFF. In nucleotides, the CDR3 is TGTGCCAGCAGGATTACAGGGGGGATCGGGGAGCTGTTTTTT. The chain has TRBV6-1 and TRBJ2-2; TRBD1 matches at 8 bases. Trimming at V came to 6 bases and at J to 7 bases, leaving 7 bases not matched to a gene. The CDR3 runs to 14 residues. Germline V gene data show CDR1 as MNHNS and CDR2 as SASEGT.

This clonotype ranks as large. This chain uses TRBV20-1 with TRBJ1-4, with D unresolved. V lost 6 bases and J lost 0, with 11 bases in between. Germline lookup yields CDR1 DFQATT and CDR2 SNEGSKA (reference sequence). The CDR3 runs 14 residues. The CDR3 coding sequence is TGCAGTGCCCAGAACCCTGCAACTAATGAAAAACTGTTTTTT. Translated, it gives CSAQNPATNEKLFF.

This clonotype is categorized as medium-sized (0.01 to 0.1%). The J gene is TRBJ2-1, the V gene TRBV7-9, with D perhaps assigned TRBD1 or TRBD2 (6 bases each). The germline CDR1 and CDR2 sequences are SEHNR and FQNEAQ (reference sequence). CDR3 length: 14 amino acids. Trimming shortened V by 3 bases and J by 5 bases, and 11 bases separated the two germline ends. CDR3 region: CASSLGGRHNEQFF. CDR3 nucleotides: TGTGCCAGCAGCTTGGGGGGCCGCCACAATGAGCAGTTCTTC.

The chain joins TRBV5-1 to TRBJ1-4, with no clear D. V was trimmed by 5 bases and J by 8 bases, leaving 13 bases between them. The CDR3 covers 13 residues. Germline CDR1 SGHRS, CDR2 YFSETQ. CDR3 residues: CASRKGEGEKLFF. CDR3 coding DNA: TGCGCCAGCAGAAAGGGTGAAGGGGAAAAACTGTTTTTT.

This clonotype is large. The rearrangement uses TRBV10-3 and TRBJ2-1; D possibly corresponds to TRBD2 (5 bases). The V end lost 10 bases, the J end lost 15 bases, and 22 bases lay between the germline ends. The CDR3 is 12 residues long. Germline values: CDR1 ENHRY, CDR2 SYGVKD. The CDR3 nucleotides are TGTGCCACGAGAGGGAGCGGTGGTTTAATGTTCTTC. It yields the protein CATRGSGGLMFF.

This clonotype was observed at least ten times. This chain joins TRBV7-9 and TRBJ2-1; 7 nucleotides align to TRBD2. The V and J ends lost 3 bases and 4 bases, in that order; junction bases with no gene match: 6. There are 15 residues in the CDR3. The germline V gene encodes CDR1 SEHNR and CDR2 FQNEAQ (reference sequence). The CDR3 region is CASSFSTGGYNEQFF. In DNA form, the CDR3 reads TGTGCCAGCAGCTTCTCTACGGGGGGTTACAATGAGCAGTTCTTC.

The V gene is TRBV14, the J gene TRBJ2-3, with D unresolved. Trimming removed 4 bases from V and 11 bases from J, with 13 bases in between. Germline-derived CDR1 and CDR2 are SGHDN and FVKESK. This CDR3 contains 12 residues. The CDR3 DNA reads TGTGCCAGCAGCCTCTTTGCGGCCCAGCAGTATTTT. Its translation: CASSLFAAQQYF.

V and J are TRBV4-1 and TRBJ1-3, with a possible D match to TRBD1 (6 bases). Trimming shortened V by 0 bases and J by 2 bases, and 8 bases separated the two germline ends. Germline loops: CDR1 MGHRA, CDR2 YSYEKL. The CDR3 is 15 residues long. The CDR3, as DNA: TGCGCCAGCAGCCAAGATCAGGGGACTGGAAACACCATATATTTT. This encodes CASSQDQGTGNTIYF.

This clonotype is medium-sized (0.01 to 0.1%) in the sample. This chain uses TRBV7-2 with TRBJ2-3; D uncertain. Germline V lookup: CDR1 SGHTA, CDR2 FQGNSA. The germline V and J ends were trimmed by 0 bases and 6 bases, with 10 bases remaining between them. The CDR3 extends over 14 amino acids. The CDR3 region has the DNA TGTGCCAGCAGCTTAGCGCTAGGGATCGATACGCAGTATTTT. It is translated as CASSLALGIDTQYF.

This clonotype rates as medium-sized (0.01 to 0.1%). The chain joins TRBV20-1 to TRBJ1-6; 8 positions agree with TRBD1. CDR3 length: 14 residues. CDR1 is DFQATT and CDR2 is SNEGSKA in the germline V gene (reference sequence). The junction had 4 bases not matched to a gene; V was cut back by 0 bases and J by 9 bases. The DNA for the CDR3 is TGCAGTGCTAGAGAGAGGACAGGGAGTTCACCCCTCCACTTT. This translates into CSARERTGSSPLHF.

This clonotype was recorded a few times. The gene calls are TRBV27 and TRBJ2-5, with D unresolved. CDR3 length equals 13 residues. Germline V gene sequence: CDR1 MNHEY, CDR2 SMNVEV (reference sequence). V lost 3 bases and J 4 bases, leaving 9 bases between the germline ends. The CDR3 sequence: CASSFLGGETQYF. The CDR3, as DNA: TGTGCCAGCAGTTTCCTAGGCGGAGAGACCCAGTACTTC.

This clonotype counts as large. The V gene is TRBV20-1, the J gene TRBJ2-7, with D tentatively TRBD1 (6 bases). This CDR3 spans 12 amino acids. Germline loops: CDR1 DFQATT, CDR2 SNEGSKA (reference sequence). Trimming pared 7 bases from V and 2 bases from J, leaving 12 bases between. This CDR3 is CSVGDNAYEQYF. The CDR3, as DNA: TGCAGTGTAGGGGACAATGCCTACGAGCAGTACTTC.

The chain has TRBV28 and TRBJ2-7, with a possible D match to TRBD1 (7 bases). The V gene's germline CDR1 is MDHEN and CDR2 SYDVKM. The V end lost 6 bases, the J end lost 5 bases, and 20 bases lay between the germline ends. The CDR3 is 15 residues long. Here the CDR3 DNA reads TGTGCCAGCAGGCCAGGGGGGCGCAGGGACCACGAGCAGTACTTC. The encoded protein is CASRPGGRRDHEQYF. Full variable domain (missing parts from reference TRBV28 and TRBJ2-7): DVKVTQSSRYLVKRTGEKVFLECVQDMDHENMFWYRQDPGLGLRLIYFSYDVKMKEKGDIPEGYSVSREKKERFSLILESASTNQTSMYLCASRPGGRRDHEQYFGPGTRLTVT.

This chain joins TRBV29-1 and TRBJ2-3; D possibly corresponds to TRBD2 (5 bases). This CDR3 comprises 11 residues. The germline V gene encodes CDR1 SQVTM and CDR2 ANQGSEA. With 4 bases removed from V and 9 bases from J, the gap between germline ends came to 11 bases. The CDR3 nucleotides read TGCAGCGTTGGGACTCCCTTAACGCAGTATTTT. It encodes CSVGTPLTQYF.

By share, this clonotype counts as medium-sized (0.01 to 0.1%). The chain carries TRBV5-1 and TRBJ2-1, with a tentative D call TRBD2 (7 bases). The germline V gene encodes CDR1 SGHRS and CDR2 YFSETQ. This CDR3 is built from 16 residues. Trimming took 0 bases from V and 3 from J, leaving 13 bases between them. The CDR3 spells CASSLGAGAIYNEQFF. In nucleotides, the CDR3 is TGCGCCAGCAGCTTGGGGGCGGGGGCGATCTACAATGAGCAGTTCTTC. Filled out from reference TRBV5-1 and TRBJ2-1, the complete variable domain reads KAGVTQTPRYLIKTRGQQVTLSCSPISGHRSVSWYQQTPGQGLQFLFEYFSETQRNKGNFPGRFSGRQFSNSRSEMNVSTLELGDSALYLCASSLGAGAIYNEQFFGPGTRLTVL.

The V call is TRBV30, the J call TRBJ2-1; 9 nucleotides agree with TRBD1. CDR1 and CDR2 from the germline V gene are GTSNPN and SVGIG (reference sequence). V was pared by 4 bases and J by 7 bases, with 5 bases of the junction left unmatched. There are 13 residues in the CDR3. CDR3 residues: CAWTGQGWNEQFF. The CDR3 DNA follows: TGTGCCTGGACGGGACAGGGTTGGAATGAGCAGTTCTTC.

This clonotype is deemed medium-sized. The gene calls are TRBV10-2 and TRBJ1-2; possible D gene TRBD1, 6 bases. Trimming took 4 bases from V and 4 from J, leaving 16 bases between them. Germline V gene data show CDR1 as WSHSY and CDR2 as SAAADI. The CDR3 sequence is 15 residues long. CDR3 coding DNA: TGCGCCAGCAGTGCCGGATCCAGACAGGTCTATGGCTACACCTTC. Translating gives CASSAGSRQVYGYTF.

This clonotype was counted a few times. V is TRBV6-1 and J is TRBJ1-2; D remains unclear. The V and J ends lost 6 bases and 4 bases respectively, with 24 bases between them. CDR1 MNHNS and CDR2 SASEGT come from the germline V gene. The CDR3 consists of 17 residues. CDR3 DNA sequence: TGTGCCAGCAGGGGTCCCAAGGGCCGGCCCCCTAGCTATGGCTACACCTTC. Its translation: CASRGPKGRPPSYGYTF.